The 32 T cell receptor beta chains below come from one sample, sequenced in a study of Ad26.COV2.S vaccination and SARS-CoV-2 variants. Measured with immunoSEQ multiplex PCR; TCRdb has only the in-frame clones, and not every one. This sample has about 680,000 clones, with around 90% found just once. Treatment indicated: roughly 19 received Ad26.COV2.S at low or high dose, single or two shots; 5 received placebo; per-sample allocation not given. At day 63 after the first vaccine or placebo injection, samples were drawn. Material: peripheral blood, obtained in a trial of Ad26.COV2.S vaccine versus placebo. The receptors shown here come from a person between 18 and 60 years old who received the Ad26.COV2.S COVID-19 vaccine or a placebo.

The count of this clone is one. The chain links TRBV6-6 to TRBJ2-5, with 16 nucleotides matching TRBD2. The V gene end was trimmed by 5 bases and the J gene end by 5 bases; junction bases not matched to a gene: 11. CDR1 is MNHNY, CDR2 SVGAGI, per germline (reference sequence). The CDR3 is 18 residues long. This chain's CDR3 is CASSRPGLAGGPGETQYF. The CDR3 DNA sequence: TGTGCCAGCAGTCGTCCGGGACTAGCGGGAGGGCCGGGGGAGACCCAGTACTTC.

This chain links TRBV24-1 with TRBJ2-5; 7 positions match TRBD1. The J segment lost 0 bases and the V segment lost 3 bases, leaving 3 bases of the junction unmatched. There are 15 residues in the CDR3. In germline, CDR1 is KGHDR, CDR2 SFDVKD. Written as DNA, the CDR3 is TGTGCCACCAGTGATAACAGGGGAAACCAAGAGACCCAGTACTTC. It yields the protein CATSDNRGNQETQYF.

The chain couples TRBV4-3 to TRBJ2-2, with D unclear. Germline V gene sequence: CDR1 LGHNA, CDR2 YSLEER. Trimming stripped 4 bases from V and 4 bases from J, with 10 bases between. The CDR3 consists of 14 residues. CDR3 DNA: TGCGCCAGCAGCCCGTCAGCTGGCACCGGGGAGCTGTTTTTT. It codes for CASSPSAGTGELFF.

The chain couples TRBV7-9 to TRBJ2-7; D perhaps matches TRBD1 (5 bases). Germline V gene lookup returns CDR1 SEHNR and CDR2 FQNEAQ (reference sequence). This CDR3 comprises 13 residues. V gave up 3 bases and J gave up 3 bases, with 9 bases separating them. The CDR3 is CASSFDRFYEQYF. In DNA form, the CDR3 reads TGTGCCAGCAGCTTTGACAGATTCTACGAGCAGTACTTC. Filled out from reference TRBV7-9 and TRBJ2-7, the complete variable domain reads DTGVSQNPRHKITKRGQNVTFRCDPISEHNRLYWYRQTLGQGPEFLTYFQNEAQLEKSRLLSDRFSAERPKGSFSTLEIQRTEQGDSAMYLCASSFDRFYEQYFGPGTRLTVT.

J is TRBJ2-2 and V is TRBV7-8; a possible D gene is TRBD2 (6 bases). Trimming stripped 2 bases from V and 4 bases from J, with 8 bases between. This CDR3 is 14 amino acids long. Germline V gene sequence: CDR1 SGHVS, CDR2 FQNEAQ. CDR3 residues: CASSLWRGTGELFF. CDR3 DNA sequence: TGTGCCAGCAGCTTATGGAGGGGCACCGGGGAGCTGTTTTTT.

The V and J genes are TRBV28 and TRBJ1-1; D is possibly TRBD1 (6 bases). This CDR3 comprises 15 residues. The germline gives CDR1 MDHEN, CDR2 SYDVKM. Trimming left V 5 bases short and J 2 bases short, with 15 bases between. The DNA of the CDR3 is TGTGCCAGCAGTCCAACCGGGACATCTAACACTGAAGCTTTCTTT. Translation: CASSPTGTSNTEAFF.

The genes are TRBV7-2 and TRBJ2-7; 10 nucleotides align to TRBD2. This CDR3 spans 15 amino acids. The germline CDR1 and CDR2 sequences are SGHTA and FQGNSA. The trim removed 4 bases at V and 2 bases at J, leaving 5 bases unmatched. In nucleotides, the CDR3 is TGTGCCAGCAGCTCCACTAGCGGGGACACCTACGAGCAGTACTTC. Translation gives CASSSTSGDTYEQYF.

The gene calls are TRBV19 and TRBJ1-1; D is unresolved. The CDR3 totals 14 residues. Trimming removed 3 bases at V and 1 base at J, with 9 bases between. Germline V gene data show CDR1 as LNHDA and CDR2 as SQIVND (reference sequence). The CDR3 nucleotides are TGTGCCAGTAGTATTGGCTCCACGAACACTGAAGCTTTCTTT. This translates into CASSIGSTNTEAFF.

This sequence joins TRBV2 and TRBJ2-5, with 12 bases that match TRBD2. The CDR3 covers 14 residues. J lost 5 bases, V lost 9 bases, and 7 bases had no gene match. Looked up from germline, CDR1 is SNHLY and CDR2 is FYNNEI. CDR3 in amino acids: CASTRLAGVETQYF. The CDR3 DNA sequence: TGTGCCAGTACAAGACTAGCGGGAGTGGAGACCCAGTACTTC.

CDR3 bases: TGTGCCAGTAGTATCTCCGGGCCGAGGAGGGGAGACGAGCAGTACTTC. Translation gives CASSISGPRRGDEQYF. The chain links TRBV19 to TRBJ2-7; a possible D gene is TRBD2 (6 bases). Germline values: CDR1 LNHDA, CDR2 SQIVND (reference sequence). V gave up 3 bases and J gave up 5 bases, with 20 bases separating them. This CDR3 spans 16 amino acids.

This sequence joins TRBV27 and TRBJ1-2; 8 nucleotides line up with TRBD1. The CDR3 totals 12 residues. CDR1 and CDR2 from the germline V gene are MNHEY and SMNVEV (reference sequence). Trimming at V came to 4 bases and at J to 8 bases, leaving 3 bases not matched to a gene. The CDR3 DNA reads as TGTGCCAGCAGTTCGACAGGGGAAGGCTACACCTTC. Translated: CASSSTGEGYTF.

The rearrangement uses TRBV12-3 or TRBV12-4 and TRBJ2-5; D remains unclear. CDR3 size: 13 residues. The germline V and J ends were trimmed by 6 bases and 4 bases, with 12 bases remaining between them. The CDR3 DNA is TGTGCCAGCAGCCCGACCTCCCGAGAGACCCAGTACTTC. It encodes CASSPTSRETQYF.

V and J are TRBV7-2 and TRBJ1-5; D unresolved. This CDR3 has 15 amino acids. Germline V gene lookup returns CDR1 SGHTA and CDR2 FQGNSA. The germline V and J ends were trimmed by 1 base and 3 bases, with 10 bases remaining between them. DNA for the CDR3: TGTGCCAGCAGCTTAGGGCCCTCCCTCAATCAGCCCCAGCATTTT. Protein product: CASSLGPSLNQPQHF.

The chain is built from TRBV10-3 and TRBJ2-2; 11 bases match TRBD2. The CDR3 covers 15 residues. Germline assignment: CDR1 ENHRY and CDR2 SYGVKD. V dropped 6 bases and J dropped 5; count of bases not matched to a gene: 5. CDR3 bases: TGTGCCATCAGGGGGACTAGCGGAGGGACCGGGGAGCTGTTTTTT. It specifies CAIRGTSGGTGELFF.

The rearrangement uses TRBV4-3 and TRBJ1-1; 7 nucleotides line up with TRBD1. The CDR3 consists of 15 residues. The germline V gene encodes CDR1 LGHNA and CDR2 YSLEER. The ends lost 2 bases at V and 0 bases at J; junction bases unmatched: 3. The DNA of the CDR3 is TGCGCCAGCAGCCAAAGACAGGGCATGAACACTGAAGCTTTCTTT. It translates to CASSQRQGMNTEAFF.

The V call is TRBV6-2 or TRBV6-3, the J call TRBJ1-4, with TRBD1 matching over 11 bases. The CDR3 sequence is 16 residues long. Trimming cost V 5 bases and J 7 bases; bases outside gene matches: 9. Germline CDR1 and CDR2: MNHEY and SVGEGT. CDR3 sequence reads: CASSRRPGQGVEKLFF. In DNA form, the CDR3 reads TGTGCCAGCAGTCGCCGCCCGGGACAGGGGGTTGAAAAACTGTTTTTT.

This clone was seen just once. The CDR3 is CASSQERLAGNNEQFF. The CDR3 bases are TGTGCCAGCAGCCAAGAAAGGCTAGCGGGGAATAATGAGCAGTTCTTC. This rearrangement joins TRBV3-1 (or the pseudogene TRBV3-2) to TRBJ2-1; TRBD2 agrees at 9 bases. The junction had 7 bases not matched to a gene; V was cut back by 0 bases and J by 7 bases. This CDR3 is built from 16 residues. Germline V gene lookup returns CDR1 LGHDT and CDR2 YNNKEL (reference sequence).

This rearrangement joins TRBV5-8 to TRBJ2-1; D is tentatively TRBD1 or TRBD2 (5 bases each). Germline lookup yields CDR1 SGHTS and CDR2 YDEGEE. This CDR3 has 17 amino acids. With 3 bases removed from V and 8 bases from J, the gap between germline ends came to 24 bases. DNA for the CDR3: TGTGCCAGCAGCTCCCGAATACGGGGCGCGAGGAGCCATGAGCAGTTCTTC. Protein product: CASSSRIRGARSHEQFF.

V gene TRBV7-8 combines with J gene TRBJ1-4; 9 bases align to TRBD1. The length of the CDR3 is 18 residues. Germline CDR1 reads SGHVS; CDR2 reads FQNEAQ. The V segment lost 2 bases and the J segment 2 bases; nucleotides outside the gene matches: 9. In DNA form, the CDR3 reads TGTGCCAGCAGCTTATACCCAGACAGGGGGTCCACTAATGAAAAACTGTTTTTT. It specifies CASSLYPDRGSTNEKLFF. Variable domain in full (rest from reference TRBV7-8 and TRBJ1-4): GAGVSQSPRYKVAKRGQDVALRCDPISGHVSLFWYQQALGQGPEFLTYFQNEAQLDKSGLPSDRFFAERPEGSVSTLKIQRTQQEDSAVYLCASSLYPDRGSTNEKLFFGSGTQLSVL.

This sequence joins TRBV14 and TRBJ2-5; D is possibly TRBD1 (6 bases). Germline CDR1 is SGHDN and CDR2 is FVKESK. This CDR3 comprises 15 residues. Trimming shortened V by 1 base and J by 5 bases, and 14 bases separated the two germline ends. The CDR3 nucleotides are TGTGCCAGCAGCCAAGCATGGGGGCTGGGGGAGACCCAGTACTTC. Translated: CASSQAWGLGETQYF.

The rearrangement uses TRBV30 and TRBJ2-6; no definite D call. Germline V CDR1 and CDR2: GTSNPN, SVGIG (reference sequence). Trimming stripped 7 bases from V and 0 bases from J, with 10 bases between. This CDR3 has 14 amino acids. In DNA, the CDR3 is TGTGCCTCGACACAGCTCTCTGGGGCCAACGTCCTGACTTTC. Translating it yields CASTQLSGANVLTF.

The rearrangement links TRBV19 to TRBJ2-7; D possibly uses TRBD1 or TRBD2 (5 bases each). V shed 5 bases and J shed 0 bases, with 17 bases lying between them. The germline V gene has CDR1 LNHDA and CDR2 SQIVND (reference sequence). The CDR3 runs to 16 residues. CDR3 coding DNA: TGTGCCAGTAGTTCGCGTACCGGGGCCGCCTCCTACGAGCAGTACTTC. Translating gives CASSSRTGAASYEQYF.

This chain connects TRBV19 to TRBJ2-1; D unresolved. CDR1 and CDR2 from the germline V gene are LNHDA and SQIVND (reference sequence). The CDR3 totals 13 residues. V was cut by 3 bases and J by 5 bases, with 8 bases left in between. The CDR3 bases are TGTGCCAGTAGTATTTCACCGGACAATGAGCAGTTCTTC. This sequence encodes CASSISPDNEQFF.

V and J are TRBV30 and TRBJ1-6; 9 bases map to TRBD1. The CDR3 is made up of 15 amino acids. J gave up 7 bases and V 1 base, and 5 bases lay outside the gene matches. Germline V gene data show CDR1 as GTSNPN and CDR2 as SVGIG (reference sequence). The CDR3 region is CAWSEGQGWNSPLHF. The CDR3 DNA is TGTGCCTGGAGTGAGGGACAGGGTTGGAATTCACCCCTCCACTTT.

The V call is TRBV7-2, the J call TRBJ1-2, with 7 bases that match TRBD1. The trim removed 1 base at V and 7 bases at J, leaving 12 bases unmatched. CDR1 and CDR2 from the germline V gene are SGHTA and FQGNSA. The CDR3 is 16 amino acids. The CDR3 protein is CASSLGNTGDGGGYTF. CDR3 coding DNA: TGTGCCAGCAGCTTAGGCAATACAGGGGACGGGGGTGGCTACACCTTC.

The CDR3 DNA reads as TGTGCCAGCAGCTTACAAACAACCGTCGGTACGCAGTATTTT. Protein product: CASSLQTTVGTQYF. The rearrangement uses TRBV7-9 and TRBJ2-3; no firm D call. Trimming took 2 bases from V and 8 from J, leaving 14 bases between them. CDR3 size: 14 residues. CDR1 and CDR2 (germline): SEHNR, FQNEAQ (reference sequence). The full variable domain, in which reference TRBV7-9 and TRBJ2-3 provide the parts outside the CDR3, is DTGVSQNPRHKITKRGQNVTFRCDPISEHNRLYWYRQTLGQGPEFLTYFQNEAQLEKSRLLSDRFSAERPKGSFSTLEIQRTEQGDSAMYLCASSLQTTVGTQYFGPGTRLTVL.

V and J are TRBV5-4 and TRBJ1-1; tentatively, D is TRBD1 (5 bases). The germline CDR1 and CDR2 sequences are SGHNT and YYREEE (reference sequence). The ends were cut back, 2 bases at V and 6 bases at J, with 11 bases in the middle. The CDR3 totals 13 residues. CDR3 nucleotide sequence: TGTGCCAGCAGCTTAATGAGAGGGGCTGAAGCTTTCTTT. Translated, it gives CASSLMRGAEAFF.

The CDR3 sequence is CSGGTGASEQYF. Written as DNA, the CDR3 is TGCAGCGGGGGGACTGGGGCTTCCGAGCAGTACTTC. V and J are TRBV29-1 and TRBJ2-7, with D tentatively TRBD2 (6 bases). Trimming removed 7 bases from V and 6 bases from J, with 16 bases in between. The length of the CDR3 is 12 residues. Germline assignment: CDR1 SQVTM and CDR2 ANQGSEA.

This sequence joins TRBV6-5 and TRBJ2-7; 7 positions agree with TRBD1. The CDR3 has 14 amino acids. The junction had 8 bases not matched to a gene; V was cut back by 7 bases and J by 2 bases. CDR1 and CDR2 from the germline V gene are MNHEY and SVGAGI. In DNA, the CDR3 is TGTGCCAGCAAGAAGGCCCAGGGGGCCTACGAGCAGTACTTC. The encoded protein is CASKKAQGAYEQYF.

This rearrangement joins TRBV11-3 to TRBJ2-2; D might be TRBD2 (5 bases). V was shortened by 1 base and J by 7 bases, with 28 bases between the two germline ends. CDR1 SGHNT and CDR2 YENEEA come from the germline V gene. The CDR3 is 20 amino acids. CDR3 coding DNA: TGTGCCAGCAGCTTAGGAGCTCTTAGGATCCAGCGGCATTTTTACGGGGAGCTGTTTTTT. Residues: CASSLGALRIQRHFYGELFF.

The V call is TRBV10-1, the J call TRBJ2-7; 9 positions match TRBD1. V trimming: 7 bases; J trimming: 3 bases; junction bases outside the gene matches: 10. The CDR3 contains 15 residues. CDR1 and CDR2 (germline): WNHNN, SYGVQD (reference sequence). The CDR3 sequence is CASTPGQGASYEQYF. CDR3 DNA sequence: TGCGCCAGCACCCCGGGACAGGGTGCGAGCTACGAGCAGTACTTC.

The rearrangement links TRBV7-2 to TRBJ1-1; D is ambiguous. V was trimmed by 3 bases and J by 1 base, leaving 6 bases between them. Germline CDR1 reads SGHTA; CDR2 reads FQGNSA. This CDR3 region has 13 residues. CDR3 sequence (DNA): TGTGCCAGCAGCTTCTCTCCGAACACTGAAGCTTTCTTT. This codes for CASSFSPNTEAFF. Based on the CDR3 plus reference TRBV7-2 and TRBJ1-1, the full variable domain is GAGVSQSPSNKVTEKGKDVELRCDPISGHTALYWYRQSLGQGLEFLIYFQGNSAPDKSGLPSDRFSAERTGGSVSTLTIQRTQQEDSAVYLCASSFSPNTEAFFGQGTRLTVV.